This T cell receptor (beta chain) comes out of a study of identifying expanded T cells in peripheral blood. Germline V gene data show CDR1 as SGDLS and CDR2 as YYNGEE. The CDR3 covers 14 residues. V gave up 0 bases and J gave up 4 bases, with 10 bases separating them. A note on this clone: The antigen remains undetermined.

TCRdb's copy holds only in-frame clones and misses some; the assay was immunoSEQ multiplex PCR. The table includes 75,000 to 90,000 clones, about 87% detected once. Notes on the study in general: Roughly two-week clone count variance significantly increased as total template count grew.

The chain is built from TRBV9 and TRBJ1-1; D may be TRBD1 (6 bases). The receptor's source is a person between 18 and 69 years old in good health. The sample taken for sequencing was blood. CDR3 sequence (DNA): TGTGCCAGCAGCGTAGGGGGACAAGGCACTGAAGCTTTCTTT. Translating it yields CASSVGGQGTEAFF.